These T cell receptor beta chains were read from a single sample in a study of T cells expressing NK-cell markers. Using the 5' RACE reads, TCRdb records one entry per CDR3 protein without DNA. There are about 160,000 distinct CDR3 sequences in the sample, with about 18% held by the top ten. Sequenced: blood T cells: a sorted CD56 or NKG2C T cell subset, CD4+ or CD8+ T cells, or bulk PBMC T cells (not recorded which). The receptors derive from a woman between 18 and 70 years old in good health. Each CDR3 is given with its conserved first and last residue.

J gene	CDR3 length	V gene	CDR3 protein
TRBJ1-6	14	TRBV2	CASRIQATNSPLHF
TRBJ2-3	15	TRBV5-4	CASSFASGGTDTQYF
TRBJ2-4	16	TRBV4-1	CASSQDRGLAGNIQYF
TRBJ2-7	15	TRBV5-1	CASSLRSGASYEQYF
TRBJ1-2	16	TRBV7-9	CASSLLPQQGAHGYTF
TRBJ1-1	16	TRBV3-1	CASSQLQRRGGGEAFF
TRBJ2-1	16	TRBV20-1	CSATGRGSRGYNEQFF
TRBJ1-1	15	TRBV20-1	CSARDISSMNTEAFF
TRBJ1-3	14	TRBV7-9	CASSTTGSGNTIYF
TRBJ2-3	17	TRBV24-1	CATSDTSAGLSTDTQYF
TRBJ2-5	17	TRBV27	CASSLNSGTGDQETQYF
TRBJ1-1	14	TRBV19	CASSTGGRFTEAFF
TRBJ2-3	15	TRBV5-4	CASSLYSGSTDTQYF
TRBJ2-2	16	TRBV7-2	CASSRPGNIRAGELFF
TRBJ2-1	14	TRBV20-1	CSASEGTGADEQFF
TRBJ1-2	15	TRBV10-3	CAISEQRSPVYGYTF
TRBJ2-1	15	TRBV2	CASSQSGTAYNEQFF
TRBJ2-3	15	TRBV10-3	CAISVGPSETDTQYF
TRBJ2-7	17	TRBV24-1	CATSDGPGGSSSYEQYF
TRBJ2-3	12	TRBV5-1	CASSFKQDTQYF
TRBJ2-1	12	TRBV12-3/TRBV12-4	CASSLLGGPQFF
TRBJ2-7	13	TRBV12-3/TRBV12-4	CASSNRATYEQYF
TRBJ2-5	15	TRBV5-1	CASIDYPGGTETQYF
TRBJ1-1	14	TRBV6-1	CASSVSFPNTEAFF
TRBJ1-1	15	TRBV20-1	CSARDRWRGHTEAFF
TRBJ1-2	14	TRBV6-5	CASSYQGKGYGYTF
TRBJ2-5	15	TRBV7-2	CASSSRLAGEETQYF
TRBJ1-5	17	TRBV20-1	CSAGTGRGLISNQPQHF
TRBJ2-1	14	TRBV28	CASSFPEGYNEQFF
TRBJ2-3	16	TRBV5-1	CASSPQAGGITDTQYF
TRBJ2-7	15	TRBV7-3	CASSPRLAGDHEQYF
TRBJ2-2	15	TRBV28	CASSLNFPNTGELFF
TRBJ1-3	14	TRBV2	CASSMGFSGNTIYF
TRBJ2-7	14	TRBV13	CASSPRGSSYEQYF
TRBJ1-4	15	TRBV9	CASSVDQGAKEKLFF
TRBJ2-1	15	TRBV7-2	CASSSPGLGGNEQFF
TRBJ1-2	15	TRBV27	CASSLGTTGRYGYTF
TRBJ1-4	15	TRBV27	CASSPQPFTDEKLFF
TRBJ2-1	14	TRBV20-1	CSARAGTGLYEQFF
TRBJ2-7	13	TRBV20-1	CSARVQNPYEQYF
TRBJ2-7	13	TRBV7-2	CALRAIASYEQYF
TRBJ2-7	14	TRBV6-1	CASSLGGIIYEQYF
TRBJ1-4	13	TRBV5-1	CASRPGVNEKLFF
TRBJ1-5	13	TRBV20-1	CSATSGGNQPQHF
TRBJ2-3	13	TRBV5-1	CASSDLRTDTQYF
TRBJ2-7	15	TRBV7-8	CASSVLAGSSYEQYF
TRBJ2-1	12	TRBV2	CASREGRYEQFF
TRBJ2-3	17	TRBV7-8	CASSLVPSGGLTDTQYF
TRBJ2-3	16	TRBV2	CASTGGTRGRSDTQYF
TRBJ2-1	16	TRBV20-1	CSARRGGGARYNEQFF
TRBJ2-2	16	TRBV19	CASSTLVGRGGGELFF
TRBJ2-3	14	TRBV2	CASVAGLGTDTQYF
TRBJ1-1	13	TRBV12-3/TRBV12-4	CASALAGNTEAFF
TRBJ2-7	13	TRBV12-3/TRBV12-4	CASTTQLAGQPYF
TRBJ1-4	19	TRBV5-1	CASSPGGHFQGTTNEKLFF
TRBJ2-4	16	TRBV2	CASTRLWGRAKNIQYF
TRBJ1-1	14	TRBV10-3	CAISWGQGRAEAFF
TRBJ2-1	11	TRBV4-1	CASSRNSGQFF
TRBJ2-3	16	TRBV10-3	CAISEWGGTSTDTQYF
TRBJ1-1	13	TRBV15	CATSSYRDGEAFF